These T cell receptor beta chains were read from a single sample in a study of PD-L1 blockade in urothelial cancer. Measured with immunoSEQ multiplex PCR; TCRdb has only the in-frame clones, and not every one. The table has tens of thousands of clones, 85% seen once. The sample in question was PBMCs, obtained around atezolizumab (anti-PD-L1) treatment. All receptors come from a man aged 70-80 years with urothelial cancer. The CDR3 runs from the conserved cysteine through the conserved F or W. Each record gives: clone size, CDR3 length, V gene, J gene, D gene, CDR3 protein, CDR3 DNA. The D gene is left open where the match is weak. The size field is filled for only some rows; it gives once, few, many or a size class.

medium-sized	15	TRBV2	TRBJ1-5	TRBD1	CASSDKDRPNQPQHF	TGTGCCAGCAGTGATAAGGACAGGCCCAATCAGCCCCAGCATTTT
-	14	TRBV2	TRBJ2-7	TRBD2	CANPGLARSYEQYF	TGTGCCAACCCCGGACTAGCGAGATCCTACGAGCAGTACTTC
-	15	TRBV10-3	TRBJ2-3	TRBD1	CAISGRQGATDTQYF	TGTGCCATCAGTGGCCGCCAGGGGGCCACAGATACGCAGTATTTT
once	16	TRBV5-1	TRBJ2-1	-	CASSLGGLAANNEQFF	TGCGCCAGCAGCTTGGGGGGGCTAGCGGCTAACAATGAGCAGTTCTTC
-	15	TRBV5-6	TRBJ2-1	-	CASSLVTRDYNEQFF	TGTGCCAGCAGCTTGGTGACTAGGGACTACAATGAGCAGTTCTTC
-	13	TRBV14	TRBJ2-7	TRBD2	CASSRLAHYEQYF	TGTGCCAGCAGCCGACTAGCGCACTACGAGCAGTACTTC
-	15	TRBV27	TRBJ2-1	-	CASRWTPHTYNEQFF	TGTGCCAGCAGGTGGACACCCCATACCTACAATGAGCAGTTCTTC
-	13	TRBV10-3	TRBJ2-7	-	CAIRNTIDYEQYF	TGTGCCATCAGGAACACGATCGACTACGAGCAGTACTTC
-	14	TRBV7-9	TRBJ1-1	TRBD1	CASVRDRGSTEAFF	TGTGCCAGCGTCCGGGACAGGGGATCAACTGAAGCTTTCTTT
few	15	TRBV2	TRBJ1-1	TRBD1	CASGETGVWNTEAFF	TGTGCCAGCGGGGAAACAGGGGTATGGAACACTGAAGCTTTCTTT
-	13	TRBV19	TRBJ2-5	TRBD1	CASTRTGQETQYF	TGTGCCAGTACCCGGACAGGACAAGAGACCCAGTACTTC
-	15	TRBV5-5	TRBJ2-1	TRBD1	CASSLRQGAGDEQFF	TGTGCCAGCAGCCTTCGACAGGGGGCTGGGGATGAGCAGTTCTTC
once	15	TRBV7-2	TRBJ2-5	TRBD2	CASSLGLAIQETQYF	TGTGCCAGCAGCTTGGGACTAGCTATCCAAGAGACCCAGTACTTC
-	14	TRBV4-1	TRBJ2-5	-	CASSQGRGGETQYF	TGCGCCAGCAGCCAAGGCAGGGGCGGAGAGACCCAGTACTTC
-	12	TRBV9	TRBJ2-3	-	CASSVVEDTQYF	TGTGCCAGCAGCGTAGTAGAAGATACGCAGTATTTT
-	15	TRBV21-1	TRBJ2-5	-	CASSKSPLGLETQYF	TGTGCCAGCAGCAAGTCGCCACTGGGCTTAGAGACCCAGTACTTC
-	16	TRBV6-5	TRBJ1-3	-	CASSYSLTGNPNTIYF	TGTGCCAGCAGTTACTCCTTAACAGGGAATCCGAACACCATATATTTT
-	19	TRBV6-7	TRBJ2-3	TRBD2	CASSNDSGTSSKGTDTQYF	TGTGCCAGCAGTAACGATTCAGGGACTAGCTCAAAAGGCACAGATACGCAGTATTTT
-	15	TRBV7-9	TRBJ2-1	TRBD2	CASSSPATSGVFQFF	TGTGCCAGCAGCTCCCCAGCGACTAGCGGGGTTTTCCAGTTCTTC
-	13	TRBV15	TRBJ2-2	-	CATSRNMAGELFF	TGTGCCACCAGCCGAAACATGGCCGGGGAGCTGTTTTTT
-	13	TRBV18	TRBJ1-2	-	CASSPSWTVGYTF	TGTGCCAGCTCACCTTCATGGACAGTTGGCTACACCTTC
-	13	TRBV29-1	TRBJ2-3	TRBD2	CSVSAGGTDTQYF	TGCAGCGTTTCAGCGGGAGGCACAGATACGCAGTATTTT
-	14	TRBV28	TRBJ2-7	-	CASHQTGNSYEQYF	TGTGCCAGCCATCAGACAGGCAACTCCTACGAGCAGTACTTC
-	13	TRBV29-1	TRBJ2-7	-	CSVGGGRNYEQYF	TGCAGCGTGGGGGGCGGGAGAAACTACGAGCAGTACTTC
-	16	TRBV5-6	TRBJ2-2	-	CASSYTGTRNTGELFF	TGTGCCAGCAGCTATACCGGGACAAGGAACACCGGGGAGCTGTTTTTT
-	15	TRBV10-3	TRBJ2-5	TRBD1	CAISESRGLKETQYF	TGTGCCATCAGTGAGTCGAGGGGGCTCAAGGAGACCCAGTACTTC
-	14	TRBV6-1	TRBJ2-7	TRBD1	CASSPNRGTYEQYF	TGTGCCAGCAGTCCCAACAGGGGGACTTACGAGCAGTACTTC
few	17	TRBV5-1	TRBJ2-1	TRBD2	CASSLPESSGRDNEQFF	TGCGCCAGCAGCTTGCCGGAAAGTAGCGGGAGGGACAATGAGCAGTTCTTC
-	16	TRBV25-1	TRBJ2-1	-	CASSEGRGGKYNEQFF	TGTGCCAGCAGTGAAGGAAGGGGCGGAAAATACAATGAGCAGTTCTTC
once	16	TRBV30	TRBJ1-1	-	CAWSVAGSFMNTEAFF	TGTGCCTGGAGTGTAGCGGGGTCTTTTATGAACACTGAAGCTTTCTTT
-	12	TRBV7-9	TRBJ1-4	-	CASSPPRGSLFF	TGTGCCAGCAGCCCTCCCCGGGGTTCTCTGTTTTTT
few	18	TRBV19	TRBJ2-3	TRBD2	CASSGGLAGTPSTDTQYF	TGTGCCAGTAGTGGGGGACTAGCGGGAACCCCTAGCACAGATACGCAGTATTTT
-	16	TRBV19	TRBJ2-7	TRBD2	CASSIATGTSGIQQYF	TGTGCCAGTAGTATAGCCACCGGGACTAGCGGGATTCAGCAGTACTTC
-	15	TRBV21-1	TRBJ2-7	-	CASSKTSGYSYEQYF	TGTGCCAGCAGCAAGACTAGCGGGTACTCCTACGAGCAGTACTTC
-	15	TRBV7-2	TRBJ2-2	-	CASSLAFPSTGELFF	TGTGCCAGCAGCTTAGCGTTCCCTTCCACCGGGGAGCTGTTTTTT
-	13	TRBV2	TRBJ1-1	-	CASSGVADTEAFF	TGTGCCAGCAGTGGGGTGGCGGACACTGAAGCTTTCTTT
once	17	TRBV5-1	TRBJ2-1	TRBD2	CASSLVLAGDHYNEQFF	TGCGCCAGCAGCTTGGTGCTAGCGGGAGACCATTACAATGAGCAGTTCTTC
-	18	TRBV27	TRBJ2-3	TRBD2	CASSSRIKRDLSTDTQYF	TGTGCCAGCAGTTCACGTATAAAGCGGGATTTGAGCACAGATACGCAGTATTTT
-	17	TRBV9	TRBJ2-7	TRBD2	CASSVGLAGVGSREQYF	TGTGCCAGCAGCGTAGGGCTAGCGGGAGTAGGCTCTCGGGAGCAGTACTTC
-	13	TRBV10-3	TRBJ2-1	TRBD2	CASRVAGDYEQFF	TGTGCCAGCCGCGTAGCGGGAGATTATGAGCAGTTCTTC
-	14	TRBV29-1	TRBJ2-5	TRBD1	CSVSGTETEETQYF	TGCAGCGTCTCCGGGACAGAGACTGAAGAGACCCAGTACTTC
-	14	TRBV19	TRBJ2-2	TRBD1	CASSLQGVTGELFF	TGTGCCAGTAGTCTGCAGGGGGTCACCGGGGAGCTGTTTTTT
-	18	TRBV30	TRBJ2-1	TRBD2	CAWSVSIGLAGEDNEQFF	TGTGCCTGGAGTGTAAGTATCGGTCTAGCGGGAGAGGACAATGAGCAGTTCTTC
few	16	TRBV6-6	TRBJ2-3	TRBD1	CASSYSRQGGTDTQYF	TGTGCCAGCAGTTACTCAAGACAGGGAGGCACAGATACGCAGTATTTT
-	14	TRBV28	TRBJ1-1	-	CASSLRQMNTEAFF	TGTGCCAGCAGTTTACGACAGATGAACACTGAAGCTTTCTTT
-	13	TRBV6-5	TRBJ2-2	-	CASSYDSTGELFF	TGTGCCAGCAGTTACGACAGCACCGGGGAGCTGTTTTTT
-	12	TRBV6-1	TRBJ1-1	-	CASSASGSEAFF	TGTGCCAGCAGTGCCAGCGGATCAGAAGCTTTCTTT
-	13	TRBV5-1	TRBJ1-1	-	CASRSGAGTEAFF	TGCGCCAGCAGGTCAGGGGCTGGCACTGAAGCTTTCTTT
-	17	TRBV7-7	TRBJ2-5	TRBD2	CASSRGLAGGSGETQYF	TGTGCTAGCAGCCGGGGACTAGCGGGAGGTTCCGGGGAGACCCAGTACTTC
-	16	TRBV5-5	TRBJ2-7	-	CASSLGVSHELYEQYF	TGTGCCAGCAGCTTGGGTGTGTCCCACGAGCTCTACGAGCAGTACTTC
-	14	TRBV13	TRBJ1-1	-	CASSLRGRDTEAFF	TGTGCCAGCAGCTTAAGGGGAAGGGACACTGAAGCTTTCTTT
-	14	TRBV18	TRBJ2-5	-	CASSPPRGRETQYF	TGTGCCAGCTCACCACCAAGGGGCCGGGAGACCCAGTACTTC
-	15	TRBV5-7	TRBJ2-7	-	CASSWGRGTTYEQYF	TGTGCCAGCAGCTGGGGTCGGGGGACCACCTACGAGCAGTACTTC